The 2 T cell receptor beta chains in this list originate from one sample, sequenced in a study of shared clonotypes between healthy human individuals (dated by TCRdb to 2019 to 2021). Libraries came from the immunoSEQ multiplex PCR assay. This is the immuneACCESS table as TCRdb keeps it, with only in-frame sequences that have V and J called. A part of the clones is gone; compared with another copy, unresolved V genes explain less than half, and the rest is unexplained. Within this sample are 500,000 to 550,000 clones, with approximately 94% of them counted one time only. The ten largest make up approximately 0.06% of the sample. The sequenced sample was naive CD4+ T cells sorted from blood. This specimen's cell subset or site label, interpreted: CD45RA+ positively selected. The receptors here all came from a woman aged 25 to 39 in good health.

This chain uses TRBV6-5 with TRBJ1-1; D remains unclear. CDR1 is MNHEY and CDR2 is SVGAGI in the germline V gene. This CDR3 spans 14 amino acids. V was clipped by 0 bases and J by 5 bases, with 10 bases between them. The CDR3 sequence: CASSYSSVGTEAFF. The CDR3 bases are TGTGCCAGCAGTTACTCGAGTGTGGGAACTGAAGCTTTCTTT.

The chain is built from TRBV6-1 and TRBJ1-2; D gene ambiguous. Germline values: CDR1 MNHNS, CDR2 SASEGT. The CDR3 is 11 residues long. V lost 5 bases and J 2 bases, leaving 3 bases between the germline ends. The CDR3 nucleotides read TGTGCCAGCAGTTTCAACTATGGCTACACCTTC. Its translation: CASSFNYGYTF.